Listed below are T cell receptor beta chains from one sample, sequenced in a study of cytomegalovirus exposure and HLA in healthy donors. Assay: immunoSEQ multiplex PCR; the TCRdb copy retains only in-frame clones and omits some. The table lists some 48,000 clones, with 26% in the top ten. The sample comprised PBMCs. Receptors originate from a man aged 35-49 years in good health and CMV-seropositive. CDR3s include the opening cysteine and the closing phenylalanine or tryptophan.

V gene: TRBV6-5; CDR3 protein: CASRSSVSYGYTF
V gene: TRBV5-1; CDR3 protein: CASSLEGREGNYGYTF
V gene: TRBV27; CDR3 protein: CASSLSADSPSYNEQFF
V gene: TRBV28; CDR3 protein: CASWDRPREKYF
V gene: TRBV10-3; CDR3 protein: CAISEFQGRAEAFF
V gene: TRBV6-5; CDR3 protein: CASSYGAADTYEQYF
V gene: TRBV5-6; CDR3 protein: CASSYQGAFNSPLHF
V gene: TRBV19; CDR3 protein: CASNKQGVGTDTQYF
V gene: TRBV9; CDR3 protein: CASSVVGGAGEQYF
V gene: TRBV2; CDR3 protein: CASRLGLAGAGGDTQYF
V gene: TRBV2; CDR3 protein: CASSAGSGSNEQYF
V gene: TRBV5-1; CDR3 protein: CASSLGQDVGQPQHF
V gene: TRBV27; CDR3 protein: CASSLGSDGGYGYTF
V gene: TRBV5-1; CDR3 protein: CASSLVLAPTDTQYF
V gene: TRBV5-1; CDR3 protein: CASKTGTGYSGANVLTF
V gene: TRBV7-2; CDR3 protein: CASSSGLAGVGSVKTQYF
V gene: TRBV11-2; CDR3 protein: CASSFFWSGGQAGANVLTF
V gene: TRBV7-2; CDR3 protein: CASSLADTAYEQYF
V gene: TRBV6-1; CDR3 protein: CASRQGGTDTQYF
V gene: TRBV5-1; CDR3 protein: CASSEFGSGNSDNEQFF
V gene: TRBV13; CDR3 protein: CASSLRTGSDYGYTF
V gene: TRBV6-5; CDR3 protein: CASSYSTRASGTQYF
V gene: TRBV5-1; CDR3 protein: CASSPAGGRQETQYF
V gene: TRBV19; CDR3 protein: CASSIQGASYEQYF
V gene: TRBV19; CDR3 protein: CASSIVGAKADTQYF
V gene: TRBV5-1; CDR3 protein: CASSLKAGTSVAGETQYF
V gene: TRBV10-3; CDR3 protein: CAISDRTGGNEQYF
V gene: TRBV4-3; CDR3 protein: CASSRGTGGYEQYF
V gene: TRBV28; CDR3 protein: CASSLQGTALVSGGAFF
V gene: TRBV7-3; CDR3 protein: CASSSAGTSGSYEQYF
V gene: TRBV7-8; CDR3 protein: CASSLAPSRHNEQFF
V gene: TRBV10-3; CDR3 protein: CAISESPLAGTSTDTQYF
V gene: TRBV6-5; CDR3 protein: CASNRLDQLGHEQYF
V gene: TRBV7-9; CDR3 protein: CASTPGQGNSPLHF
V gene: TRBV7-2; CDR3 protein: CASSLGVSSTDTQYF
V gene: TRBV6-6; CDR3 protein: CASSRLGLPGNTIYF
V gene: TRBV6-5; CDR3 protein: CASSLVRGNTIYF
V gene: TRBV29-1; CDR3 protein: CSAGTGVGYGYTF
V gene: TRBV4-1; CDR3 protein: CASSQEAQGLPLNEQYF
V gene: TRBV19; CDR3 protein: CASSSTGTGATEAFF
V gene: TRBV27; CDR3 protein: CASSARRETLSYNEQFF
V gene: TRBV2; CDR3 protein: CASSELAGGTDTQYF
V gene: TRBV4-2; CDR3 protein: CASSQEQGLTEAFF
V gene: TRBV2; CDR3 protein: CASKGGTGDEKLFF
V gene: TRBV11-3; CDR3 protein: CASSQRANTGELFF
V gene: TRBV7-9; CDR3 protein: CASSPKSHEQFF
V gene: TRBV9; CDR3 protein: CASSFAGTGDEKLFF
V gene: TRBV19; CDR3 protein: CASSIQALHEQFF
V gene: TRBV4-2; CDR3 protein: CASSPIAGGGTDTQYF
V gene: TRBV7-2; CDR3 protein: CASSLAAPPKGTQYF
V gene: TRBV5-6; CDR3 protein: CASSLGRGGAETQYF
V gene: TRBV9; CDR3 protein: CASNEGYRGSGYTF
V gene: TRBV27; CDR3 protein: CASSGGLDEKLFF
V gene: TRBV5-1; CDR3 protein: CASSPSRTSGSYEQYF
V gene: TRBV30; CDR3 protein: CALDRSFEQYF
V gene: TRBV20-1; CDR3 protein: CSARGREGYTF
V gene: TRBV19; CDR3 protein: CASSIDRAGMNTEAFF
V gene: TRBV6-5; CDR3 protein: CASSYARQGRNEQYF
V gene: TRBV18; CDR3 protein: CASSSTRNTEAFF
V gene: TRBV6-5; CDR3 protein: CASSYNRGETQYF